This T cell receptor (beta chain) originates from a study of cytomegalovirus exposure and HLA in healthy donors. Germline loops: CDR1 SGHVS, CDR2 FNYEAQ. V dropped 2 bases and J dropped 4; count of bases not matched to a gene: 6. CDR3 size: 15 residues. This clone showed up just once. The PCR made use of 60 Vbeta and 13 Jbeta primers. The assay was immunoSEQ multiplex PCR, and TCRdb's table has in-frame clones only and misses some. The sample contains roughly 180,000 clones, approximately 82% of which appear only once. The sequence was obtained from a woman between 18 and 29 years old in good health and CMV-seropositive. The chain links TRBV7-6 to TRBJ2-7, with TRBD1 matching 9 bases. The source material was PBMCs. The CDR3 DNA sequence: TGTGCCAGCAGCTTATTGACAGGGGGGCTGTACGAGCAGTACTTC. It specifies CASSLLTGGLYEQYF.